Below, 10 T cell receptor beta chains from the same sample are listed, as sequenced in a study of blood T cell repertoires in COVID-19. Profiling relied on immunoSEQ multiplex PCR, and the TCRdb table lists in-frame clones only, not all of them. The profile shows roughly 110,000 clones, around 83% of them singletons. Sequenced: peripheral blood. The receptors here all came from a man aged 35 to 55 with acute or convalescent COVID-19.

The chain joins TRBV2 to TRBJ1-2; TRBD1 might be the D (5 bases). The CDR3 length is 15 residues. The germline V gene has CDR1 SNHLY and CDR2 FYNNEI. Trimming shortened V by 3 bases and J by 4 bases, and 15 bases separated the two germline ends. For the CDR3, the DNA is TGTGCCAGCAGTGAGGGGCAGGTATGGATCTATGGCTACACCTTC. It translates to CASSEGQVWIYGYTF.

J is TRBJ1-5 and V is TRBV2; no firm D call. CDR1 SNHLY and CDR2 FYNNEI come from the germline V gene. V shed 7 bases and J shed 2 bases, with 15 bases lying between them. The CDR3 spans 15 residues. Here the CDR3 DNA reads TGTGCCAGCATGCGGGCTCCGGGCGGCAATCAGCCCCAGCATTTT. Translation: CASMRAPGGNQPQHF.

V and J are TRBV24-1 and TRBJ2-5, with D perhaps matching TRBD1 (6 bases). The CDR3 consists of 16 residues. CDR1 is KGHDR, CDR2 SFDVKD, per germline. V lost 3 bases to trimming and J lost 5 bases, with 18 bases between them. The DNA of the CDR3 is TGTGCCACCAGTGATCCGGCCCTACAGGGCGGGGAGACCCAGTACTTC. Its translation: CATSDPALQGGETQYF.

CDR3 nucleotides: TGTGCCACCAGCCCAAGAGGCTCCTACAATGAGCAGTTCTTC. The encoded protein is CATSPRGSYNEQFF. The chain couples TRBV24-1 to TRBJ2-1; no clear D. V shed 7 bases and J shed 0 bases, with 9 bases lying between them. This CDR3 has 14 residues. Germline V lookup: CDR1 KGHDR, CDR2 SFDVKD.

The CDR3 sequence is CASTRQGSGTQYF. Here the CDR3 DNA reads TGTGCCAGCACGCGACAGGGATCAGGCACGCAGTATTTT. The chain joins TRBV2 to TRBJ2-3, with TRBD1 matching over 7 bases. The CDR3 covers 13 residues. The V segment lost 7 bases and the J segment 9 bases; nucleotides outside the gene matches: 10. The V gene's germline CDR1 is SNHLY and CDR2 FYNNEI.

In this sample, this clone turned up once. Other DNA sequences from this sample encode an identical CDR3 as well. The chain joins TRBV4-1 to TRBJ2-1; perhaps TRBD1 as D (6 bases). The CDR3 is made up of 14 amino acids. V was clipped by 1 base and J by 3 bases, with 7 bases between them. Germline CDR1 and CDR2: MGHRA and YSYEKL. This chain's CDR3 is CASSQAGDYNEQFF. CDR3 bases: TGCGCCAGCAGCCAAGCAGGGGACTACAATGAGCAGTTCTTC.

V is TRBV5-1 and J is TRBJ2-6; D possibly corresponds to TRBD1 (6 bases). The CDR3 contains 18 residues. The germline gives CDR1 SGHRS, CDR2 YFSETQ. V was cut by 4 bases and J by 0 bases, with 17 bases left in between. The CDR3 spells CASSGATGKHSGANVLTF. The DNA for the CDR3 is TGCGCCAGCAGCGGGGCGACAGGAAAACACTCTGGGGCCAACGTCCTGACTTTC.

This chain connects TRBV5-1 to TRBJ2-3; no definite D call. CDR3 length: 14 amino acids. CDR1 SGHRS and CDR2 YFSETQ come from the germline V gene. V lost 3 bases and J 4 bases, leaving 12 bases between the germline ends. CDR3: CASSSGIDADTQYF. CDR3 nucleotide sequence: TGCGCCAGCAGCTCAGGCATTGACGCAGATACGCAGTATTTT.

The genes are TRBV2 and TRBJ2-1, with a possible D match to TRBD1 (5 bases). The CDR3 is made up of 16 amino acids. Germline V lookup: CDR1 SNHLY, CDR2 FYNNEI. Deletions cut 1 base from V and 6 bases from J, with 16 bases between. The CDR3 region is CASSEVGRVRANEQFF. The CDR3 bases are TGTGCCAGCAGTGAAGTCGGCAGGGTCCGGGCCAATGAGCAGTTCTTC.

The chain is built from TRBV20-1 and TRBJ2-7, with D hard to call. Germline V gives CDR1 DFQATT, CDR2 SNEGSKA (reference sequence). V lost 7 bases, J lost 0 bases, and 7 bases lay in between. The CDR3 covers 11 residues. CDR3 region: CSVGTSYEQYF. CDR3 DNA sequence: TGCAGTGTCGGTACCTCCTACGAGCAGTACTTC.